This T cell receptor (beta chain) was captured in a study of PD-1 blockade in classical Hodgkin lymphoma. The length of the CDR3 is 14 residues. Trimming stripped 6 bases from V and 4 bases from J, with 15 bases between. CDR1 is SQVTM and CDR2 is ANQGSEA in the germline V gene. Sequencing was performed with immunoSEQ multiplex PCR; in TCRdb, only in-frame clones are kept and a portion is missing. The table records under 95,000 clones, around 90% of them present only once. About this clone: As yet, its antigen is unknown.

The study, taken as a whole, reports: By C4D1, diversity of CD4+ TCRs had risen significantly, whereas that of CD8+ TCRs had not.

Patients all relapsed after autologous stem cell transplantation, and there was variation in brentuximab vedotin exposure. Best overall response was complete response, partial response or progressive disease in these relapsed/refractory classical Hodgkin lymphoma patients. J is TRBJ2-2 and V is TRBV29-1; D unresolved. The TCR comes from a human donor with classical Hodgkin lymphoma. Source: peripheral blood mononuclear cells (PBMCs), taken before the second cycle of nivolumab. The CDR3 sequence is CSVVIRVGTGELFF. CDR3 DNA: TGCAGCGTCGTAATCCGAGTAGGCACCGGGGAGCTGTTTTTT.